These 32 T cell receptor beta chains came from one sample sequenced in a study of PD-L1 blockade in urothelial cancer. This table comes from immunoSEQ multiplex PCR, and its TCRdb copy is limited to in-frame clones, with some not included. The sample records about 57,000 clones, about 86% being singletons. The sequences come from PBMCs, collected around atezolizumab (anti-PD-L1) treatment. The source is a man in his fifties with urothelial cancer.

As DNA, the CDR3 is TGCGCCAGCAGATCGAGCGGGAGGCTCACAGATACGCAGTATTTT. Its translation is CASRSSGRLTDTQYF. The gene calls are TRBV5-1 and TRBJ2-3; 9 positions agree with TRBD2. Germline V gene data show CDR1 as SGHRS and CDR2 as YFSETQ. CDR3 length equals 15 residues. V was clipped by 5 bases and J by 2 bases; unmatched bases: 6. Based on the CDR3 plus reference TRBV5-1 and TRBJ2-3, the full variable domain is KAGVTQTPRYLIKTRGQQVTLSCSPISGHRSVSWYQQTPGQGLQFLFEYFSETQRNKGNFPGRFSGRQFSNSRSEMNVSTLELGDSALYLCASRSSGRLTDTQYFGPGTRLTVL.

The chain carries TRBV11-2 and TRBJ2-7; possible D gene TRBD2, 5 bases. V was clipped by 5 bases and J by 2 bases, with 13 bases between them. The CDR3 runs 14 residues. CDR1 SGHAT and CDR2 FQNNGV come from the germline V gene. The CDR3 loop is CASSPAWETYEQYF. The CDR3 DNA sequence: TGTGCCAGCAGCCCAGCCTGGGAGACCTACGAGCAGTACTTC.

Details on this clone: One end of the junction does not line up with germline, which may come from a read error. This chain connects TRBV30 to TRBJ2-7; 7 positions match TRBD2. The CDR3 totals 13 residues. CDR1 and CDR2 (germline): GTSNPN, SVGIG (reference sequence). The CDR3 coding sequence is TGTGCCTGGACCAACCACCCCGGGGGGAGGGTTCACTTC. It is translated as CAWTNHPGGRVHF.

This clone was seen a handful of times. The rearrangement uses TRBV10-1 and TRBJ2-1; the D is unclear. Trimming cost V 3 bases and J 0 bases, with 9 bases left between them. Germline loops: CDR1 WNHNN, CDR2 SYGVQD (reference sequence). The CDR3 sequence is 15 residues long. This CDR3 is CASSDTLFSYNEQFF. As DNA, the CDR3 is TGCGCCAGCAGTGACACTCTCTTCTCCTACAATGAGCAGTTCTTC.

V and J are TRBV27 and TRBJ2-7; D ambiguous. Germline CDR1 reads MNHEY; CDR2 reads SMNVEV (reference sequence). Trimming cost V 7 bases and J 2 bases, with 15 bases left between them. This CDR3 has 14 residues. The CDR3 here is CASKVQNSAYEQYF. In nucleotides, the CDR3 is TGTGCCAGCAAGGTACAGAACAGTGCCTACGAGCAGTACTTC.

This clone has a handful of counts. J is TRBJ1-1 and V is TRBV10-3; the D gene is possibly TRBD1 (6 bases). Between the trimmed V and J ends, which lost 4 bases and 0 bases, there was a span of 9 bases. This CDR3 has 14 residues. Per the germline V gene, CDR1 is ENHRY and CDR2 is SYGVKD. The CDR3 loop reads CAISAQGLNTEAFF. The DNA for the CDR3 is TGTGCCATCAGTGCGCAGGGGTTGAACACTGAAGCTTTCTTT.

The chain is built from TRBV6-1 and TRBJ1-1, with D tentatively TRBD1 (6 bases). Germline assignment: CDR1 MNHNS and CDR2 SASEGT. The CDR3 consists of 15 residues. Trimming cost V 7 bases and J 0 bases, with 15 bases left between them. The CDR3 reads CASTRDIPLNTEAFF. CDR3 coding DNA: TGTGCCAGCACCCGGGACATCCCTTTGAACACTGAAGCTTTCTTT.

This sequence joins TRBV27 and TRBJ1-5; TRBD1 aligns across 7 bases. With 6 bases clipped from V and 2 bases from J, the junction kept 4 bases outside the gene matches. CDR3 length: 14 residues. Germline CDR1 is MNHEY and CDR2 is SMNVEV (reference sequence). CDR3 in amino acids: CASRQGTGNQPQHF. The CDR3 bases are TGTGCCAGCAGGCAGGGGACAGGCAATCAGCCCCAGCATTTT.

This rearrangement joins TRBV19 to TRBJ1-3; the D gene is possibly TRBD1 (5 bases). Germline V gene lookup returns CDR1 LNHDA and CDR2 SQIVND (reference sequence). The CDR3 has 15 amino acids. V lost 5 bases and J lost 0, with 11 bases in between. Here the CDR3 reads CASSPFGGSGNTIYF. The CDR3, as DNA: TGTGCCAGTAGTCCTTTCGGGGGCTCTGGAAACACCATATATTTT.

This clone was observed a single time. The chain joins TRBV28 to TRBJ2-1; 13 nucleotides match TRBD2. The J segment lost 7 bases and the V segment lost 2 bases, leaving 11 bases of the junction unmatched. Germline CDR1 and CDR2: MDHEN and SYDVKM. This CDR3 has 18 amino acids. The CDR3 DNA sequence: TGTGCCAGCAGTTTACCCCGTGGACTAGCGGGAGTAGAAAATGAGCAGTTCTTC. Translated, it gives CASSLPRGLAGVENEQFF. The full variable domain, completed using reference TRBV28 and TRBJ2-1, is DVKVTQSSRYLVKRTGEKVFLECVQDMDHENMFWYRQDPGLGLRLIYFSYDVKMKEKGDIPEGYSVSREKKERFSLILESASTNQTSMYLCASSLPRGLAGVENEQFFGPGTRLTVL.

J is TRBJ2-2 and V is TRBV7-2; TRBD2 agrees at 9 bases. Trimming removed 5 bases from V and 6 bases from J; junction bases left unmatched: 4. Germline CDR1 and CDR2: SGHTA and FQGNSA. The CDR3 runs to 14 residues. The CDR3 region has the DNA TGTGCCAGCAGCGCGGGACTAGCCTCCGGGGAGCTGTTTTTT. Translated, it gives CASSAGLASGELFF.

V usage is TRBV14 and J usage is TRBJ2-3, with 10 bases identical to TRBD2. V lost 5 bases and J lost 1; bases outside the gene matches: 9. CDR1 and CDR2 (germline): SGHDN, FVKESK. CDR3 length equals 17 residues. The CDR3 protein is CASSSTSGMVGTDTQYF. CDR3 bases: TGTGCCAGCAGCTCAACTAGCGGGATGGTTGGCACAGATACGCAGTATTTT. The complete variable domain, with remaining parts taken from reference TRBV14 and TRBJ2-3, reads EAGVTQFPSHSVIEKGQTVTLRCDPISGHDNLYWYRRVMGKEIKFLLHFVKESKQDESGMPNNRFLAERTGGTYSTLKVQPAELEDSGVYFCASSSTSGMVGTDTQYFGPGTRLTVL.

The sample holds a few counts of this clone. Here the CDR3 DNA reads TGTGCCAGCTCACCACTACGGCGGTACGCCTCGAGGAATGAGCAGTTCTTC. It codes for CASSPLRRYASRNEQFF. This chain connects TRBV18 to TRBJ2-1; D not certain. In germline, CDR1 is KGHSH, CDR2 LQKENI. Trimming stripped 1 base from V and 7 bases from J, with 20 bases between. The CDR3 length is 17 residues.

The V call is TRBV5-5, the J call TRBJ1-4, with 8 bases fitting TRBD1. Losses at the gene ends were 4 bases for V and 5 bases for J; bases not matched to a gene: 7. This CDR3 is 15 amino acids long. Germline V gene sequence: CDR1 SGHKS, CDR2 YYEKEE (reference sequence). The CDR3 DNA reads as TGTGCCAGCAGCCCTTGGACAGGGTTAAATGAAAAACTGTTTTTT. Translation: CASSPWTGLNEKLFF. The full variable domain, its missing parts supplied by reference TRBV5-5 and TRBJ1-4, is DAGVTQSPTHLIKTRGQQVTLRCSPISGHKSVSWYQQVLGQGPQFIFQYYEKEERGRGNFPDRFSARQFPNYSSELNVNALLLGDSALYLCASSPWTGLNEKLFFGSGTQLSVL.

V and J are TRBV7-2 and TRBJ2-5, with unresolved D. The CDR3 loop spans 14 amino acids. Trimming left V 2 bases short and J 1 base short, with 8 bases between. Per germline, CDR1 SGHTA and CDR2 FQGNSA. For the CDR3, the DNA is TGTGCCAGCAGCTTACGACAAGGCCAAGAGACCCAGTACTTC. Translating gives CASSLRQGQETQYF.

This sequence joins TRBV10-3 and TRBJ2-6; D gene unclear. The CDR3 extends over 14 amino acids. V lost 3 bases and J 0 bases, leaving 3 bases between the germline ends. Germline loops: CDR1 ENHRY, CDR2 SYGVKD. The CDR3, as DNA: TGTGCCATCAGTGACTACTCTGGGGCCAACGTCCTGACTTTC. The encoded protein is CAISDYSGANVLTF.

This rearrangement joins TRBV7-3 to TRBJ2-5, with D possibly being TRBD1 (6 bases). Trimming removed 4 bases from V and 2 bases from J, with 11 bases in between. Germline lookup yields CDR1 SGHTA and CDR2 FQGTGA. The length of the CDR3 is 14 residues. The CDR3 is CASSSIGGQETQYF. CDR3 in DNA: TGTGCCAGCAGCTCAATAGGGGGACAAGAGACCCAGTACTTC.

There are a few counts of this clone. The rearrangement uses TRBV6-5 and TRBJ1-1; the D gene is possibly TRBD1 (6 bases). This CDR3 is built from 11 residues. CDR1 and CDR2 (germline): MNHEY, SVGAGI. Trimming took off 10 bases at V and 11 bases at J, with 17 bases between the two ends. CDR3 amino acids: CATNIRGRAFF. CDR3 nucleotides: TGTGCCACCAATATCAGGGGTCGGGCTTTCTTT.

V usage is TRBV18 and J usage is TRBJ1-5, with 7 bases aligning to TRBD1. The V gene's germline CDR1 is KGHSH and CDR2 LQKENI. The CDR3 length is 15 residues. With 5 bases clipped from V and 3 bases from J, the junction kept 7 bases outside the gene matches. The CDR3 DNA follows: TGTGCCAGCTCATACGACAGGGCTCCCAATCAGCCCCAGCATTTT. Encoded protein: CASSYDRAPNQPQHF.

The chain recombines TRBV5-1 with TRBJ1-2; the D is unclear. The germline CDR1 and CDR2 sequences are SGHRS and YFSETQ. Between the trimmed V and J ends, which lost 0 bases and 3 bases, there was a span of 9 bases. The length of the CDR3 is 14 residues. CDR3 coding DNA: TGCGCCAGCAGCTTGGGGCGGGCGGACTATGGCTACACCTTC. Protein: CASSLGRADYGYTF.

The chain links TRBV7-9 to TRBJ2-2; D is perhaps TRBD2 (6 bases). With 1 base removed from V and 6 bases from J, the gap between germline ends came to 9 bases. CDR1 is SEHNR, CDR2 FQNEAQ, per germline (reference sequence). The CDR3 sequence is 14 residues long. The CDR3 loop reads CASSLDGGSGELFF. The CDR3 DNA follows: TGTGCCAGCAGCTTAGATGGAGGGTCCGGGGAGCTGTTTTTT.

The chain uses TRBV19 and TRBJ2-3; the D is unclear. The CDR3 is 17 residues long. V was shortened by 5 bases and J by 0 bases, with 18 bases between the two germline ends. CDR1 and CDR2 from the germline V gene are LNHDA and SQIVND (reference sequence). This CDR3 reads CASSFSPSKTSTDTQYF. CDR3 bases: TGTGCCAGTAGTTTCTCCCCGAGCAAGACTAGCACAGATACGCAGTATTTT.

The J gene is TRBJ1-2, the V gene TRBV7-8; 9 nucleotides agree with TRBD1. The V gene end was trimmed by 6 bases and the J gene end by 1 base; junction bases not matched to a gene: 9. Germline lookup yields CDR1 SGHVS and CDR2 FQNEAQ. The CDR3 runs to 16 residues. The CDR3 loop is CASRGEGQGRNYGYTF. The DNA for the CDR3 is TGTGCCAGCAGGGGAGAGGGACAGGGACGTAACTATGGCTACACCTTC.

Points on this clone: The same CDR3 arises from other DNA sequences in this sample as well. The V and J genes are TRBV10-3 and TRBJ1-5, with D uncertain. The V gene's germline CDR1 is ENHRY and CDR2 SYGVKD. There are 14 residues in the CDR3. The V end was cut by 3 bases, the J end by 1 base, with 7 bases between. CDR3: CAISDESSNQPQHF. The CDR3 bases are TGTGCCATCAGTGATGAGTCGAGCAATCAGCCCCAGCATTTT.

The chain couples TRBV18 to TRBJ2-7; TRBD2 agrees at 9 bases. J lost 2 bases, V lost 6 bases, and 11 bases had no gene match. The germline V gene encodes CDR1 KGHSH and CDR2 LQKENI. CDR3 length: 16 residues. DNA for the CDR3: TGTGCCAGCTCCCCTCCCGAGCGGGGGGCGGCCTACGAGCAGTACTTC. This translates into CASSPPERGAAYEQYF.

The chain links TRBV6-6 to TRBJ2-3; 9 bases match TRBD1. The J segment lost 4 bases and the V segment lost 4 bases, leaving 6 bases of the junction unmatched. There are 15 residues in the CDR3. Germline V gene data show CDR1 as MNHNY and CDR2 as SVGAGI (reference sequence). CDR3 DNA sequence: TGTGCCAGCAGTTCTCGGGGACAGGGTTCAGATACGCAGTATTTT. Protein product: CASSSRGQGSDTQYF.

V is TRBV30 and J is TRBJ2-3; TRBD2 matches at 9 bases. This CDR3 has 14 amino acids. Germline assignment: CDR1 GTSNPN and CDR2 SVGIG (reference sequence). With V trimmed by 0 bases and J by 5 bases, 3 bases remained unmatched. As DNA, the CDR3 is TGTGCCTGGAGTGTCGGTAGCGGGAGAGATACGCAGTATTTT. Translating it yields CAWSVGSGRDTQYF.

CDR3 amino acids: CASSPTGTSAQETQYF. CDR3 DNA: TGTGCCAGCAGCCCTACCGGGACTAGCGCCCAAGAGACCCAGTACTTC. The chain combines TRBV7-3 with TRBJ2-5, with 10 bases identical to TRBD2. The V segment lost 5 bases and the J segment 1 base; nucleotides outside the gene matches: 7. CDR1 is SGHTA and CDR2 is FQGTGA in the germline V gene. This CDR3 has 16 residues.

V gene TRBV2 combines with J gene TRBJ2-2; the D is unclear. Trimming cost V 4 bases and J 12 bases, with 12 bases left between them. In germline, CDR1 is SNHLY, CDR2 FYNNEI. The CDR3 covers 12 residues. The CDR3 sequence is CASSASESQLFF. The CDR3 DNA reads as TGTGCCAGCAGTGCTTCCGAGTCGCAGCTGTTTTTT. Filled out from reference TRBV2 and TRBJ2-2, the complete variable domain reads EPEVTQTPSHQVTQMGQEVILRCVPISNHLYFYWYRQILGQKVEFLVSFYNNEISEKSEIFDDQFSVERPDGSNFTLKIRSTKLEDSAMYFCASSASESQLFFGEGSRLTVL.

The chain joins TRBV19 to TRBJ2-7; tentatively, D is TRBD1 (6 bases). CDR3 length: 14 residues. Germline V gene data show CDR1 as LNHDA and CDR2 as SQIVND (reference sequence). Trimming cost V 6 bases and J 0 bases, with 12 bases left between them. The CDR3 is CASSRQASSYEQYF. The DNA for the CDR3 is TGTGCCAGTAGCCGACAGGCCAGCTCCTACGAGCAGTACTTC.

The chain is built from TRBV10-2 and TRBJ1-6; weak D call: TRBD1 (6 bases). V was clipped by 5 bases and J by 8 bases, with 19 bases between them. The CDR3 has 16 amino acids. The germline V gene encodes CDR1 WSHSY and CDR2 SAAADI. In DNA form, the CDR3 reads TGCGCCAGCAGTTCGAACGGAGAACCAGGGGATTCACCCCTCCACTTT. It codes for CASSSNGEPGDSPLHF.

The chain couples TRBV5-1 to TRBJ2-2, with D tentatively TRBD2 (5 bases). V lost 4 bases to trimming and J lost 5 bases, with 18 bases between them. This CDR3 has 16 amino acids. CDR1 is SGHRS and CDR2 is YFSETQ in the germline V gene. CDR3 in DNA: TGCGCCAGCAGCGTACTATCGGGCCGAGGGACCGGGGAGCTGTTTTTT. Encoded protein: CASSVLSGRGTGELFF.